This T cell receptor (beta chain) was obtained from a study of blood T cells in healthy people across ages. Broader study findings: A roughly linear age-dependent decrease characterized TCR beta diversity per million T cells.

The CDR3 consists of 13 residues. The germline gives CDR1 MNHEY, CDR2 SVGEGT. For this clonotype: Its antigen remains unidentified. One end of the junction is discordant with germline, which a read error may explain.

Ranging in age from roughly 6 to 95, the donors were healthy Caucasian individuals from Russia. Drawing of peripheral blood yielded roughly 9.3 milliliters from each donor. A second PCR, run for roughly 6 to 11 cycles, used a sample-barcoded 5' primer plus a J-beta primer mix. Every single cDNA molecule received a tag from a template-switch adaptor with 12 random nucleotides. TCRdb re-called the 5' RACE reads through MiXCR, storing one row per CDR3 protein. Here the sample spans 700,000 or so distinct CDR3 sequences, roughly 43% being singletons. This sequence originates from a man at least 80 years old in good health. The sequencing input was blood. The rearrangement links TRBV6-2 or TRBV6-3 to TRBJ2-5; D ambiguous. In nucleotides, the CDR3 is TGTGTCAGCAGTCGACGGAACGAAGAGACCCAGTACTTC. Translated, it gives CVSSRRNEETQYF.